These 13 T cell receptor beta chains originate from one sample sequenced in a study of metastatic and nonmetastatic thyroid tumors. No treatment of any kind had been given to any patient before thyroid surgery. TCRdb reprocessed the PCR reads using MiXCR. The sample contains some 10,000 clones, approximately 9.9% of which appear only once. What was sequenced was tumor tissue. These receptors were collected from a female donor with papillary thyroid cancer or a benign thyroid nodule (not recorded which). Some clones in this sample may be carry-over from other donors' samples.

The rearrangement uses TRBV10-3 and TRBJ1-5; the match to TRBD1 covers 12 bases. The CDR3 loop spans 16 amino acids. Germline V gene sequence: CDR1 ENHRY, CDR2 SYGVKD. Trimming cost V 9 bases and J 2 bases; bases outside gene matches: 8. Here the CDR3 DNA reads TGTGCCATTACCGGGACAGGGGGCGCGGGCAATCAGCCCCAGCATTTT. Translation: CAITGTGGAGNQPQHF.

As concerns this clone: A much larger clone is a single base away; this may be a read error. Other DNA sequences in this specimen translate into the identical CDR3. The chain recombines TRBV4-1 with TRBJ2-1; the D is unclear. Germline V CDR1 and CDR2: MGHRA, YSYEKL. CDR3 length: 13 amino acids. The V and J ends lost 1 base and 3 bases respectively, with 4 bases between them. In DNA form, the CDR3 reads TGCGCCAGCAGCCAAGGGCACTACAATGAGCAGTTCTTC. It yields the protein CASSQGHYNEQFF.

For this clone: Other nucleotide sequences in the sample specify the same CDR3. CDR3 sequence: CASSQRGYNEQFF. The CDR3 DNA sequence: TGTGCCAGCAGTCAAAGGGGATACAATGAGCAGTTCTTC. The rearrangement links TRBV28 to TRBJ2-1; tentative D call: TRBD1 (5 bases). In germline, CDR1 is MDHEN, CDR2 SYDVKM. With 5 bases removed from V and 4 bases from J, the gap between germline ends came to 9 bases. CDR3 length equals 13 residues.

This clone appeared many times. The CDR3 is CASKDGGIAGMNTEAFF. Written as DNA, the CDR3 is TGCGCCAGCAAGGATGGGGGTATAGCAGGGATGAACACTGAAGCTTTCTTT. The chain recombines TRBV5-1 with TRBJ1-1; D possibly corresponds to TRBD1 (5 bases). The CDR3 is 17 amino acids. The V end lost 6 bases, the J end lost 0 bases, and 21 bases lay between the germline ends. Germline CDR1 reads SGHRS; CDR2 reads YFSETQ.

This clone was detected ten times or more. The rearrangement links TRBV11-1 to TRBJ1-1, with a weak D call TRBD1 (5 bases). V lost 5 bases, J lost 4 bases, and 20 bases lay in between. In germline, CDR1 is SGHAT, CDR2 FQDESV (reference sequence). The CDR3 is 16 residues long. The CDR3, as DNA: TGTGCCAGCAGCCGTCGGGCCGACGGGGGAGGCACTGAAGCTTTCTTT. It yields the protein CASSRRADGGGTEAFF.

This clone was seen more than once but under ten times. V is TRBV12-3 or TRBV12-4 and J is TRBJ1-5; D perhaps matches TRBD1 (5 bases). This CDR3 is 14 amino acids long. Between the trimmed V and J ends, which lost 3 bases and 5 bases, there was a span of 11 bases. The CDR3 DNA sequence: TGTGCCAGCAGTTTTTCTGAGGGGCATCAGCCCCAGCATTTT. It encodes CASSFSEGHQPQHF.

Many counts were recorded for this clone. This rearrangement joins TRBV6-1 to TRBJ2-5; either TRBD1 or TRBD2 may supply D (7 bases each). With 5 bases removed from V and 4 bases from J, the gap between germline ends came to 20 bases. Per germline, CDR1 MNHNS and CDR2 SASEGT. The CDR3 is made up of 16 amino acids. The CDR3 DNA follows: TGTGCCAGCAGTTTCCCTACAGGGGAGGGAAGAGAGACCCAGTACTTC. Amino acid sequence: CASSFPTGEGRETQYF.

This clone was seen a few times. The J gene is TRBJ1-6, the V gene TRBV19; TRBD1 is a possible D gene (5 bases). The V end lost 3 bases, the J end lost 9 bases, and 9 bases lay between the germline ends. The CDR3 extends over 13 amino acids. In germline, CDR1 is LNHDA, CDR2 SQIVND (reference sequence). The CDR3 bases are TGTGCCAGTAGTATTACGGGACTTTCACCCCTCCACTTT. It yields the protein CASSITGLSPLHF.

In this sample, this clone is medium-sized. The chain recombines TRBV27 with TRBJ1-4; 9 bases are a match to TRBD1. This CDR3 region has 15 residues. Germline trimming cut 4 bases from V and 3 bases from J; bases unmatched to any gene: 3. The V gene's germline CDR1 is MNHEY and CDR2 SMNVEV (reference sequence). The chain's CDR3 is CASSSTGGSNEKLFF. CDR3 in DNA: TGTGCCAGCAGTTCCACAGGGGGCTCTAATGAAAAACTGTTTTTT. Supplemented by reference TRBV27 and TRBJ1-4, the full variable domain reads EAQVTQNPRYLITVTGKKLTVTCSQNMNHEYMSWYRQDPGLGLRQIYYSMNVEVTDKGDVPEGYKVSRKEKRNFPLILESPSPNQTSLYFCASSSTGGSNEKLFFGSGTQLSVL.

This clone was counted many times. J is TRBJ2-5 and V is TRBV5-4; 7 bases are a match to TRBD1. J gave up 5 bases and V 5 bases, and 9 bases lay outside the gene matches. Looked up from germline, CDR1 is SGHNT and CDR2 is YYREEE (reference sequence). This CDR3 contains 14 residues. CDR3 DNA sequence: TGTGCCAGCAGGGACCACGACAGGGACGAGACCCAGTACTTC. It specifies CASRDHDRDETQYF.

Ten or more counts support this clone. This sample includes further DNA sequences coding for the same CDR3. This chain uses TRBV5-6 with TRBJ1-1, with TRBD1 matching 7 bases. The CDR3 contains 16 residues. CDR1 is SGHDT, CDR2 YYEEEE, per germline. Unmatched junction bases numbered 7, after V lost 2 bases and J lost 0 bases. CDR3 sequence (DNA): TGTGCCAGCAGCTTCGGGGGGCAGGGGGTGAACACTGAAGCTTTCTTT. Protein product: CASSFGGQGVNTEAFF.

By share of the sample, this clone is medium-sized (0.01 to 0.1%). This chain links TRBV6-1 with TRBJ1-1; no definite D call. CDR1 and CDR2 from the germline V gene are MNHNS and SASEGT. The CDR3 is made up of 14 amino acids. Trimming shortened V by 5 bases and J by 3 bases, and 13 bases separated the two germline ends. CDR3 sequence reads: CASSWEIGDTEAFF. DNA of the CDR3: TGTGCCAGCAGTTGGGAGATTGGAGACACTGAAGCTTTCTTT.

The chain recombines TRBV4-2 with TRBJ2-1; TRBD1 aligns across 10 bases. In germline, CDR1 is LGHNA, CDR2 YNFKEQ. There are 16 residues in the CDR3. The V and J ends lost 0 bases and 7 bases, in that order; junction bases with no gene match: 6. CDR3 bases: TGTGCCAGCAGCCAAGACCGGACAGGGGGGTGGAATGAGCAGTTCTTC. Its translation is CASSQDRTGGWNEQFF.